The 3 T cell receptor beta chains below come from one sample, sequenced in a study of T cell responses to AZD1222 COVID-19 vaccine. TCRdb keeps only in-frame clones here, not all; method: immunoSEQ multiplex PCR. Of 150,000 to 200,000 clones listed, roughly 94% are singletons. The sequencing here drew on peripheral blood, taken 28 days after the second AZD1222 dose. The receptors were gathered from an adult who received the AZD1222 COVID-19 vaccine.

V usage is TRBV2 and J usage is TRBJ2-1; 7 nucleotides agree with TRBD1. Trimming took 6 bases from V and 0 from J; bases not matched to a gene: 5. This CDR3 is 15 amino acids long. The germline V gene encodes CDR1 SNHLY and CDR2 FYNNEI. The CDR3 nucleotides are TGTGCCAGCAGCCCCAGGGGGAACTCCTACAATGAGCAGTTCTTC. It yields the protein CASSPRGNSYNEQFF. Looking up the rest from reference TRBV2 and TRBJ2-1 gives the full variable domain: EPEVTQTPSHQVTQMGQEVILRCVPISNHLYFYWYRQILGQKVEFLVSFYNNEISEKSEIFDDQFSVERPDGSNFTLKIRSTKLEDSAMYFCASSPRGNSYNEQFFGPGTRLTVL.

The J gene is TRBJ1-5, the V gene TRBV18; weak D call: TRBD1 (6 bases). V gave up 3 bases and J gave up 4 bases, with 16 bases separating them. The CDR3 spans 16 residues. CDR1 is KGHSH, CDR2 LQKENI, per germline. The CDR3 spells CASSPLKSTGNQPQHF. The CDR3 DNA reads TGTGCCAGCTCACCCCTCAAAAGTACAGGGAATCAGCCCCAGCATTTT.

V gene TRBV9 combines with J gene TRBJ2-2; perhaps TRBD2 as D (6 bases). Germline CDR1 is SGDLS and CDR2 is YYNGEE. The CDR3 is 14 residues long. The ends were cut back, 7 bases at V and 4 bases at J, with 14 bases in the middle. CDR3 DNA sequence: TGTGCCAGCGCCGGGAGTTCAGGCACCGGGGAGCTGTTTTTT. Protein: CASAGSSGTGELFF.